In its sample, the clone carrying this T cell receptor (beta chain) was seen once. Its specificity is unknown. With random hexamers, 0.5 to 1 ug RNA was reverse transcribed. TCR beta CDR3 was amplified by immunoSEQ covering 54 Vbeta and 13 Jbeta. Via MiXCR, TCRdb re-called the immunoSEQ multiplex PCR reads, giving one row per CDR3 protein. The data contain 200,000 to 250,000 distinct CDR3 sequences, nearly 97% of them seen just once; the ten biggest clones take up roughly 0.1%. From blood CD8+ and CD4+ T cells, TCR beta sequences were generated. The multiple sclerosis controls comprised treatment-naive patients whose relapsing-remitting disease was stable or active. CDR3 length: 13 residues. Trimming removed 8 bases at V and 4 bases at J, with 12 bases between. The V gene's germline CDR1 is SNHLY and CDR2 FYNNEI. This sample is drawn from a study of CD8 T cells in Susac syndrome. General study results and limits: The authors acknowledged that their TCR sequencing and HLA analysis involved a relatively small number of individuals.

This chain connects TRBV2 to TRBJ1-5; D remains unclear. The receptor comes from a human donor with multiple sclerosis. Sequencing input: CD4+ T cells from PBMCs. CDR3 sequence: CASGGGPNQPQHF. DNA for the CDR3: TGTGCCAGCGGTGGAGGGCCGAATCAGCCCCAGCATTTT. Drawing the rest from reference TRBV2 and TRBJ1-5, the complete variable domain is EPEVTQTPSHQVTQMGQEVILRCVPISNHLYFYWYRQILGQKVEFLVSFYNNEISEKSEIFDDQFSVERPDGSNFTLKIRSTKLEDSAMYFCASGGGPNQPQHFGDGTRLSIL.